This entry describes one T cell receptor beta chain. Its antigen is undetermined. PCR involved 60 Vbeta and 13 Jbeta primers. Data came from immunoSEQ multiplex PCR; TCRdb stores just in-frame clones and leaves some out. Altogether 160,000 or so clones are present, approximately 81% being singletons, with the ten largest covering about 2.1%. This record comes from a study of cytomegalovirus exposure and HLA in healthy donors. In the study overall: Earlier work reported approximately 100 million unique TCR beta sequences from 180 million or so T cells. Overall study findings and caveats: Apparent HLA restriction characterized most CMV-associated TCR beta chains in a later analysis. A link between a missense DCLRE1C variant and TCR beta V- and J-gene trimming emerged from a later analysis.

CDR1 is ENHRY, CDR2 SYGVKD, per germline. The V segment lost 10 bases and the J segment 1 base; nucleotides outside the gene matches: 7. CDR3 length equals 13 residues. The specimen sequenced was PBMCs. This TCR derives from a woman between 18 and 29 years old in good health and CMV-seronegative. V gene TRBV10-3 combines with J gene TRBJ2-7; 7 bases are a match to TRBD1. CDR3 sequence reads: CATSQGPSYEQYF. In DNA form, the CDR3 reads TGTGCCACCTCACAGGGGCCTTCCTACGAGCAGTACTTC.